These 29 T cell receptor beta chains came from one sample sequenced in a study of T-cell reconstitution after alpha-beta-depleted transplantation in children. Unique molecular identifiers were incorporated into the prepared TCRbeta library. Via MiXCR, TCRdb re-called the PCR reads, giving one row per CDR3 protein. The profile shows fewer than 1 million distinct CDR3 sequences, about 16% of them singletons. Sample: PBMCs, mostly from graft donor cells, taken 360 days after TCRalphabeta/CD19-depleted stem cell transplant. Receptors were obtained from a male patient younger than 18 who had a stem cell transplant for acute lymphoblastic leukemia, so the T cells may come from the graft donor.

This clonotype was observed a handful of times. The rearrangement joins TRBV7-2 to TRBJ2-5, with D possibly TRBD2 on 6 matching bases. The V and J ends lost 0 bases and 7 bases respectively, with 15 bases between them. The CDR3 contains 15 residues. Germline lookup yields CDR1 SGHTA and CDR2 FQGNSA. The CDR3, as DNA: TGTGCCAGCAGCTTAGCGGGTACCGGACTAATGACCCAGTACTTC. This translates into CASSLAGTGLMTQYF.

This clonotype has a count of ten or more. V gene TRBV20-1 combines with J gene TRBJ2-1, with 10 bases aligning to TRBD2. Germline lookup yields CDR1 DFQATT and CDR2 SNEGSKA (reference sequence). V lost 6 bases, J lost 4 bases, and 9 bases stayed unmatched. This CDR3 is 15 amino acids long. This chain's CDR3 is CSARLGTSVYNEQFF. CDR3 sequence (DNA): TGCAGTGCCCGCTTAGGGACTAGCGTATACAATGAGCAGTTCTTC.

A few counts support this clonotype. The gene calls are TRBV19 and TRBJ2-2; TRBD2 agrees at 7 bases. V was clipped by 3 bases and J by 3 bases; unmatched bases: 4. From germline, CDR1 is LNHDA and CDR2 SQIVND (reference sequence). This CDR3 contains 15 residues. In nucleotides, the CDR3 is TGTGCCAGTAGTATCGGGGGGATGGACACCGGGGAGCTGTTTTTT. Its protein is CASSIGGMDTGELFF.

This clonotype was counted only a few times. This chain joins TRBV9 and TRBJ2-3; TRBD1 might be the D (5 bases). Germline CDR1 reads SGDLS; CDR2 reads YYNGEE. V lost 4 bases to trimming and J lost 1 base, with 13 bases between them. The CDR3 covers 15 residues. CDR3 protein: CASSFSGHGTDTQYF. DNA of the CDR3: TGTGCCAGCAGCTTTTCAGGGCACGGCACAGATACGCAGTATTTT.

This clonotype was seen only a few times. The rearrangement joins TRBV10-3 to TRBJ1-1; the D is unclear. CDR1 is ENHRY, CDR2 SYGVKD, per germline. CDR3 length: 15 residues. The V and J ends lost 6 bases and 0 bases respectively, with 14 bases between them. CDR3 nucleotides: TGTGCCATCAGGGTAGGTCACCAACTGAACACTGAAGCTTTCTTT. Translating it yields CAIRVGHQLNTEAFF.

The V call is TRBV7-9, the J call TRBJ1-1; 8 bases are a match to TRBD1. CDR1 and CDR2 from the germline V gene are SEHNR and FQNEAQ (reference sequence). Trimming cost V 3 bases and J 4 bases; bases outside gene matches: 4. The CDR3 spans 14 residues. CDR3 DNA: TGTGCCAGCAGCTTCGTGACAGGGGTCACTGAAGCTTTCTTT. Protein sequence: CASSFVTGVTEAFF.

The chain employs TRBV14 and TRBJ2-5, with TRBD2 matching over 7 bases. The germline V gene encodes CDR1 SGHDN and CDR2 FVKESK. CDR3 size: 14 residues. The V segment lost 5 bases and the J segment 3 bases; nucleotides outside the gene matches: 6. This CDR3 reads CASSKFRGEETQYF. The CDR3 bases are TGTGCCAGCAGCAAATTTCGGGGGGAAGAGACCCAGTACTTC.

V usage is TRBV2 and J usage is TRBJ2-7; 9 positions agree with TRBD2. This CDR3 has 15 residues. After removal of 3 bases from V and 4 bases from J, the junction contained 7 bases not matched to a gene. Germline lookup yields CDR1 SNHLY and CDR2 FYNNEI. The CDR3 sequence is CASSEPLAGVYEQYF. The CDR3 nucleotides read TGTGCCAGCAGTGAGCCACTAGCGGGTGTGTACGAGCAGTACTTC. Using reference TRBV2 and TRBJ2-7 for the parts outside the CDR3, the full variable domain is EPEVTQTPSHQVTQMGQEVILRCVPISNHLYFYWYRQILGQKVEFLVSFYNNEISEKSEIFDDQFSVERPDGSNFTLKIRSTKLEDSAMYFCASSEPLAGVYEQYFGPGTRLTVT.

The chain couples TRBV4-1 to TRBJ2-7, with D possibly being TRBD2 (6 bases). The CDR3 totals 15 residues. Germline V gene sequence: CDR1 MGHRA, CDR2 YSYEKL. Deletions cut 4 bases from V and 3 bases from J, with 16 bases between. This CDR3 reads CASSRPAGQYYEQYF. Here the CDR3 DNA reads TGCGCCAGCAGCCGCCCGGCGGGGCAGTACTACGAGCAGTACTTC.

This clonotype was detected only a few times. V and J are TRBV7-9 and TRBJ1-1, with D tentatively TRBD1 (6 bases). The V end lost 4 bases, the J end lost 0 bases, and 24 bases lay between the germline ends. Germline lookup yields CDR1 SEHNR and CDR2 FQNEAQ (reference sequence). The CDR3 has 19 amino acids. The CDR3 spells CASSSNRRGRGDMNTEAFF. The CDR3 coding sequence is TGTGCCAGCAGCTCAAACCGGAGGGGCAGGGGTGATATGAACACTGAAGCTTTCTTT.

This chain uses TRBV28 with TRBJ1-2; D might be TRBD1 (5 bases). The germline V and J ends were trimmed by 4 bases and 4 bases, with 16 bases remaining between them. The CDR3 spans 15 residues. Germline assignment: CDR1 MDHEN and CDR2 SYDVKM. This CDR3 reads CASSSSGGGTYGYTF. The CDR3 DNA is TGTGCCAGCAGTTCGTCGGGGGGGGGAACCTATGGCTACACCTTC.

This clonotype was observed a handful of times. The chain has TRBV7-9 and TRBJ2-1; D may be TRBD2 (6 bases). The CDR3 has 16 amino acids. V lost 1 base and J lost 5, with 15 bases in between. The germline V gene has CDR1 SEHNR and CDR2 FQNEAQ (reference sequence). The CDR3, as DNA: TGTGCCAGCAGCTTAGAAGCAGGGACTTCTAACAATGAGCAGTTCTTC. This codes for CASSLEAGTSNNEQFF.

This chain joins TRBV3-1 and TRBJ2-7; D is unresolved. Germline CDR1 LGHDT, CDR2 YNNKEL (reference sequence). The CDR3 length is 17 residues. V dropped 1 base and J dropped 2 bases, with 18 bases sitting between them. CDR3 amino acids: CASSQGFPLHGPYEQYF. The CDR3, as DNA: TGTGCCAGCAGCCAAGGGTTTCCCCTCCATGGGCCCTACGAGCAGTACTTC.

This chain connects TRBV7-8 to TRBJ1-1; weak D call: TRBD1 (6 bases). V dropped 6 bases and J dropped 2 bases, with 16 bases sitting between them. Germline V lookup: CDR1 SGHVS, CDR2 FQNEAQ. This CDR3 has 15 amino acids. CDR3 amino acids: CASRSRGGLNTEAFF. Written as DNA, the CDR3 is TGTGCCAGCAGGTCTCGGGGGGGGCTCAACACTGAAGCTTTCTTT.

This clonotype was picked up a small number of times. This chain connects TRBV20-1 to TRBJ2-7; TRBD2 aligns across 11 bases. The CDR3 runs to 13 residues. Germline assignment: CDR1 DFQATT and CDR2 SNEGSKA (reference sequence). Trimming cost V 5 bases and J 2 bases; bases outside gene matches: 2. In nucleotides, the CDR3 is TGCAGTGCTGTAGCGGGAGGGGCCTACGAGCAGTACTTC. It codes for CSAVAGGAYEQYF.

This clonotype showed up just a few times. The chain is built from TRBV13 and TRBJ2-4; D unclear. Germline values: CDR1 PRHDT, CDR2 FYEKMQ (reference sequence). V lost 4 bases to trimming and J lost 4 bases, with 8 bases between them. This CDR3 region has 13 residues. Here the CDR3 DNA reads TGTGCCAGCAGCTACCAAACGAAAAACATTCAGTACTTC. This encodes CASSYQTKNIQYF.

The table lists this clonotype with many counts. The chain couples TRBV21-1 to TRBJ2-2; the table's D call of TRBD1 was not tested on the DNA. TRBV21-1 is classified as a pseudogene. This CDR3 spans 14 amino acids. The CDR3 nucleotides are TGTGCCAGAACCGGGACCGAGAACACCGGGGAGCTGTTTTTT. Translation gives CARTGTENTGELFF.

This clonotype was seen a handful of times. The rearrangement joins TRBV12-3 or TRBV12-4 to TRBJ2-1; 9 bases agree with TRBD1. The V and J ends lost 6 bases and 6 bases, in that order; junction bases with no gene match: 3. CDR3 length: 13 amino acids. The CDR3 nucleotides read TGTGCCAGCAGCACAGGGGGCGGCAATGAGCAGTTCTTC. Residues: CASSTGGGNEQFF.

V is TRBV29-1 and J is TRBJ2-7; no clear D gene. V dropped 4 bases and J dropped 2 bases, with 15 bases sitting between them. This CDR3 has 14 residues. Per germline, CDR1 SQVTM and CDR2 ANQGSEA. CDR3 sequence reads: CSVVTLGKTYEQYF. The CDR3 nucleotides read TGCAGCGTTGTAACGTTGGGGAAAACCTACGAGCAGTACTTC.

There are many counts of this clonotype. J is TRBJ2-5 and V is TRBV5-1; no reliable D call. Per the germline V gene, CDR1 is SGHRS and CDR2 is YFSETQ. The CDR3 runs 14 residues. Trimming shortened V by 0 bases and J by 5 bases, and 11 bases separated the two germline ends. This CDR3 reads CASSLAVGSETQYF. As DNA, the CDR3 is TGCGCCAGCAGCTTGGCGGTAGGATCGGAGACCCAGTACTTC.

The chain is built from TRBV7-3 and TRBJ2-1, with 12 bases identical to TRBD2. The CDR3 spans 14 residues. Germline CDR1 reads SGHTA; CDR2 reads FQGTGA. V lost 0 bases and J lost 9; bases outside the gene matches: 0. The CDR3 sequence: CASSLTTSGGEQFF. The CDR3 nucleotides are TGTGCCAGCAGCTTAACGACTAGCGGGGGTGAGCAGTTCTTC.

The chain recombines TRBV15 with TRBJ2-4; D is uncertain. V lost 0 bases to trimming and J lost 0 bases, with 15 bases between them. CDR3 length: 18 amino acids. The germline V gene encodes CDR1 LNHNV and CDR2 YYDKDF (reference sequence). The DNA of the CDR3 is TGTGCCACCAGCAGAGACCGGCCCATGTCGGCAGCCAAAAACATTCAGTACTTC. It codes for CATSRDRPMSAAKNIQYF.

This clonotype occurred a few times. V is TRBV7-9 and J is TRBJ1-6; no clear D. The germline gives CDR1 SEHNR, CDR2 FQNEAQ (reference sequence). V dropped 4 bases and J dropped 7 bases, with 5 bases sitting between them. The CDR3 consists of 12 residues. CDR3 residues: CASSSGNSPLHF. The CDR3 region has the DNA TGTGCCAGCAGCTCGGGGAATTCACCCCTCCACTTT.

This clonotype was seen at least ten times. The J gene is TRBJ1-3, the V gene TRBV15; D may be TRBD1 (5 bases). Germline lookup yields CDR1 LNHNV and CDR2 YYDKDF (reference sequence). The CDR3 totals 16 residues. V dropped 0 bases and J dropped 0 bases, with 9 bases sitting between them. CDR3 protein: CATSRDRTGSGNTIYF. CDR3 nucleotide sequence: TGTGCCACCAGCAGAGATAGAACAGGCTCTGGAAACACCATATATTTT.

In DNA, the CDR3 is TGTGCCAGCACTTCTCTCAGGGGCACTGGAAACACCATATATTTT. Its translation is CASTSLRGTGNTIYF. This sequence joins TRBV3-1 and TRBJ1-3; D might be TRBD1 (6 bases). This CDR3 is built from 15 residues. CDR1 and CDR2 from the germline V gene are LGHDT and YNNKEL (reference sequence). V gave up 7 bases and J gave up 2 bases, with 15 bases separating them.

This sequence joins TRBV28 and TRBJ2-4; 9 bases line up with TRBD2. V lost 1 base to trimming and J lost 3 bases; unmatched junction nucleotides: 4. From germline, CDR1 is MDHEN and CDR2 SYDVKM. This CDR3 has 16 residues. DNA for the CDR3: TGTGCCAGCAGTTTATTGCCGACTAGCGGCAAAAACATTCAGTACTTC. The encoded protein is CASSLLPTSGKNIQYF.

The table lists this clonotype with many counts. V gene TRBV20-1 combines with J gene TRBJ1-1, with 7 bases lining up with TRBD1. Trimming took 6 bases from V and 1 from J; bases not matched to a gene: 5. The germline V gene has CDR1 DFQATT and CDR2 SNEGSKA (reference sequence). The CDR3 is made up of 13 amino acids. This chain's CDR3 is CSARWTGNTEAFF. CDR3 coding DNA: TGCAGTGCCCGATGGACAGGGAACACTGAAGCTTTCTTT.

This clonotype was observed a few times. V gene TRBV14 combines with J gene TRBJ2-1; D assignment may be TRBD1 or TRBD2 (5 bases each). V was pared by 4 bases and J by 10 bases, with 17 bases between. This CDR3 has 14 residues. The V gene's germline CDR1 is SGHDN and CDR2 FVKESK. The CDR3 loop is CASSRGTGGPEQFF. The CDR3 DNA is TGTGCCAGCAGCCGAGGGACCGGCGGTCCGGAGCAGTTCTTC.

This sequence joins TRBV20-1 and TRBJ2-1; D may be TRBD1 or TRBD2 (5 bases each). Germline CDR1 reads DFQATT; CDR2 reads SNEGSKA (reference sequence). V was pared by 2 bases and J by 6 bases, with 14 bases between. The CDR3 length is 14 residues. The CDR3 spells CSARPLVGGNEQFF. DNA for the CDR3: TGCAGTGCTAGACCTCTGGTTGGGGGCAATGAGCAGTTCTTC.